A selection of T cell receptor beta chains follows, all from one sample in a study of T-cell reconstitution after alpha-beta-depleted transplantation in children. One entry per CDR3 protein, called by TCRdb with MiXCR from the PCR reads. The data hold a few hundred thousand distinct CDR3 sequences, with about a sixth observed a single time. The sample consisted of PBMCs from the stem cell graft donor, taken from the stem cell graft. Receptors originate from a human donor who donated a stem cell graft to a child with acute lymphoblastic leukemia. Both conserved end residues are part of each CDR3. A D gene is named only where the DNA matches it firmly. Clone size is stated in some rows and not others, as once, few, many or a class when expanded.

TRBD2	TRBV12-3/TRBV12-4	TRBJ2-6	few	TGTGCCAGCAGCAAAACTGTCGGACTAGCGGGAGGTGGGGCCAACGTCCTGACTTTC	CASSKTVGLAGGGANVLTF
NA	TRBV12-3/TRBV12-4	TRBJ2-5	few	TGTGCCAGCAGTACCAAGGGTTTACTGACCCAGTACTTC	CASSTKGLLTQYF
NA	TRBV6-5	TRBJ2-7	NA	TGTGCCAGCAGTTACGAGGGGCTCCACGAGCAGTACTTC	CASSYEGLHEQYF
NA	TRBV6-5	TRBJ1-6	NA	TGTGCCAGCAGTTACTCGAACAGGCATTCACCCCTCCACTTT	CASSYSNRHSPLHF
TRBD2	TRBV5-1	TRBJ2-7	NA	TGCGCCAGCAGCTGGACTAGCGCAAACTTCGAGCAGTACTTC	CASSWTSANFEQYF
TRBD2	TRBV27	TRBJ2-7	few	TGTGCCAGCAGTTTAGAGGGGACTAGCGGGAGAATACACGAGCAGTACTTC	CASSLEGTSGRIHEQYF
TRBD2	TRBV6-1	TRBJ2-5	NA	TGTGCCAGCAGTCGTAGACTAGCGGGAGCAACCGGGACCCAGTACTTC	CASSRRLAGATGTQYF
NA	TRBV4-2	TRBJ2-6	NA	TGTGCCAGCAGCCAAGAAGGGGCAGGGAAGGCTGGGGCCAACGTCCTGACTTTC	CASSQEGAGKAGANVLTF
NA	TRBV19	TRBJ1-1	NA	TGTGCCAGTAGTGACTGGGCATTAAACACTGAAGCTTTCTTT	CASSDWALNTEAFF
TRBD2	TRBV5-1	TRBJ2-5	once	TGCGCCAGCAGAGAACTCGGGGCGGGAGGGGAGACCCAGTACTTC	CASRELGAGGETQYF
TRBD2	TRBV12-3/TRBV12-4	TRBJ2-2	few	TGTGTCAGCAGTGAATCGGGACTAGCGGGACTTACCGGGGAGCTGTTTTTT	CVSSESGLAGLTGELFF
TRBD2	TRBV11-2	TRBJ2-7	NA	TGTGCCAGCAGCCCTAACCTACTAGCGGGAAGGAGGTACGAGCAGTACTTC	CASSPNLLAGRRYEQYF
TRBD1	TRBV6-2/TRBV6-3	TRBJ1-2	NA	TGTGCCAGCAGTTACCCTTGGGACAGGGGGTACAACTATGGCTACACCTTC	CASSYPWDRGYNYGYTF
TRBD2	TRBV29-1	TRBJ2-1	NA	TGCAGCGTTGAAGATCTGCGGGAGTGGTCCTACAATGAGCAGTTCTTC	CSVEDLREWSYNEQFF
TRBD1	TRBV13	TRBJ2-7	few	TGTGCCAGCAGCTCCGGACAGGGGAGATCCTACGAGCAGTACTTC	CASSSGQGRSYEQYF
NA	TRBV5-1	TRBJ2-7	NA	TGCGCCAGCAGCTACTCCCCGGCCAGCGGCTCACTCTACGAGCAGTACTTC	CASSYSPASGSLYEQYF
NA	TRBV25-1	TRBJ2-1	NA	TGTGCCAGCAGTGAATATATTCTAAAGGAGCGGGCCCCTCAGCAGTTCTTC	CASSEYILKERAPQQFF
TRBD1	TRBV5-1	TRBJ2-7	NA	TGCGCCAGCAGCTTGGAAGGGACAGGGAGGTACGAGCAGTACTTC	CASSLEGTGRYEQYF
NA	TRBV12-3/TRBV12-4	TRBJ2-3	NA	TGTGCCAGCAGTTGGGTACTAGTGAGGGCAGATACGCAGTATTTT	CASSWVLVRADTQYF
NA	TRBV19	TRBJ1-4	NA	TGTGCCAGTAGTCCACCACCGGGAGGAGAGGAAAAACTGTTTTTT	CASSPPPGGEEKLFF
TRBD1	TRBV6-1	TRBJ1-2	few	TGTGCCAGCAGACCCTCGGACAGGGACTTCTATGGCTACACCTTC	CASRPSDRDFYGYTF
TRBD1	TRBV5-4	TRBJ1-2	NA	TGTGCCAGCAGCCGAGGGACAGGTTTGCCCTATGGCTACACCTTC	CASSRGTGLPYGYTF
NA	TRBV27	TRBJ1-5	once	TGTGCCAGCAGTCCCTGGGGACCCAATCAGCCCCAGCATTTT	CASSPWGPNQPQHF
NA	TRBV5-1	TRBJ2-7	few	TGCGCCAGCAGCCCGCGGTTTGACAGCCTGTTCTCCTACGAGCAGTACTTC	CASSPRFDSLFSYEQYF
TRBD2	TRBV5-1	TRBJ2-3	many	TGCGCCAGCAGACCTACGACTAGCGGGAGCTCAGATACGCAGTATTTT	CASRPTTSGSSDTQYF
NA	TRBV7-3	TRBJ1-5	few	TGTGCCAGCAGCTTAAAGGCGGGTCAGCCCCAGCATTTT	CASSLKAGQPQHF
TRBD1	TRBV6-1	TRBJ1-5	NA	TGTGCCAGCAACACGGACAGGGGGCGTAATCAGCCCCAGCATTTT	CASNTDRGRNQPQHF
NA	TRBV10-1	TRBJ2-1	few	TGCGCCAGCAGTGACCCTCCTTACAATGAGCAGTTCTTC	CASSDPPYNEQFF
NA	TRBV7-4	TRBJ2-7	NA	TGTGCCAGCAGCCAGGTCCGACGGGCAGGAGTGCCCTACGAGCAGTACTTC	CASSQVRRAGVPYEQYF
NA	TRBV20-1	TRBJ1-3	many	TGCAGTGCTCGCCTGGGAAACACCATATATTTT	CSARLGNTIYF
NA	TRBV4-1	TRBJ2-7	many	TGCGCCAGCAGCCCCAGGGGATCCTACGAGCAGTACTTC	CASSPRGSYEQYF
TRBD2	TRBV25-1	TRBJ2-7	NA	TGTGCCAGACCAAGGACCCCTACTAGCGCCGAGCAGTACTTC	CARPRTPTSAEQYF
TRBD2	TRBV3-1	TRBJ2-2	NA	TGTGCCAGCTCCAGGGAGGGGAGCGAGCTGTTTTTT	CASSREGSELFF
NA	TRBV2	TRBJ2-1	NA	TGTGCCAGCTGGAGAGCTTACAATGAGCAGTTCTTC	CASWRAYNEQFF
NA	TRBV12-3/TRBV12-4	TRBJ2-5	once	TGTGCCAGCAGTCGTCGGGAGAGGCGGGAGACCCAGTACTTC	CASSRRERRETQYF
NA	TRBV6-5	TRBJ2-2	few	TGTGCCAGCAGGCAAAGGGGGTCGAGGACGAACACCGGGGAGCTGTTTTTT	CASRQRGSRTNTGELFF
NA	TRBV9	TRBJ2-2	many	TGTGCCAGCAGCGTAGGAGGGAACACCGGGGAGCTGTTTTTT	CASSVGGNTGELFF
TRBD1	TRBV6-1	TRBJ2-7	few	TGTGCCAGCAGTGAGAACGATGGACAGGGATGGTACGAGCAGTACTTC	CASSENDGQGWYEQYF
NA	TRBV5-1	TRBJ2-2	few	TGCGCCAGCAGCTTGACAAGGGGCAACGCCGGGGAGCTGTTTTTT	CASSLTRGNAGELFF
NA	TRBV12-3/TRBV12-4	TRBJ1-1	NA	TGTGCCAGCAGGTGGGGGGCAGCTGAAGCTTTCTTT	CASRWGAAEAFF
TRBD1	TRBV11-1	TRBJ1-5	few	TGTGCCAGCAGCCCCAGGGGGGACCTCCGAAGGGGCAATCAGCCCCAGCATTTT	CASSPRGDLRRGNQPQHF
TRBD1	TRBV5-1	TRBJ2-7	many	TGCGCCAGCAGCCTTTCCGAGACAGGGGGCTACGAGCAGTACTTC	CASSLSETGGYEQYF
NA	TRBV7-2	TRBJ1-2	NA	TGTGCCAGCAGGGCCAAGGGGGTAGACTATGGCTACACCTTC	CASRAKGVDYGYTF
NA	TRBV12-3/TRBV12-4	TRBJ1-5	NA	TGTGCCAGCGCCAGAGGGGGGGACGGCAATCAGCCCCAGCATTTT	CASARGGDGNQPQHF
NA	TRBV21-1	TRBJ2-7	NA	TGTGCCAGCGGCCGGGACGCGCCCTACGAGCAGTACTTC	CASGRDAPYEQYF
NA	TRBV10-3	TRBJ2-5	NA	TGTGCCATCAGTGACGGGGGAGATGAGACCCAGTACTTC	CAISDGGDETQYF
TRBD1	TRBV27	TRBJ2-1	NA	TGTGCCAGCAGTTTTCAGACAGGGTTGTCCTACAATGAGCAGTTCTTC	CASSFQTGLSYNEQFF
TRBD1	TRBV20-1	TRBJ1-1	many	TGCAGTGCTCCGGGACAGCTCCATACTGAAGCTTTCTTT	CSAPGQLHTEAFF
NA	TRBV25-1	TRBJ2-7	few	TGTGCCAGCAGCCCCGGGGCAGTTCGGGAGCAGTACTTC	CASSPGAVREQYF
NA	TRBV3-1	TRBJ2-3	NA	TGTGCCAGCAGCCACAGAAGGGGGGCCACAGATACGCAGTATTTT	CASSHRRGATDTQYF
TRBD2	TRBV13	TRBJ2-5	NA	TGTGCCAGCAGTGTACTAGCGGTGGGAGAGACCCAGTACTTC	CASSVLAVGETQYF
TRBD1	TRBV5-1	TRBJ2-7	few	TGCGCCAGCAGCGGGGGTACAGGGGGCGCCTCCTACGAGCAGTACTTC	CASSGGTGGASYEQYF
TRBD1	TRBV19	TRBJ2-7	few	TGTGCCAGTAGTATGGGACAGGGGATACCCTACCAGCAGTACTTC	CASSMGQGIPYQQYF
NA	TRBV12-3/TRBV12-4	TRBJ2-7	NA	TGTGCCAGCCACCTTACAGATCACTACGAGCAGTACTTC	CASHLTDHYEQYF